This is a list of T cell receptor beta chains from one sample in a study of blood T cell repertoires in COVID-19. Method: immunoSEQ multiplex PCR; TCRdb's copy keeps in-frame clones and lacks some. The repertoire holds some 520,000 clones, with 75% to 90% as singletons. Sequencing input: peripheral blood. The receptor set was obtained from a man between 18 and 29 years old with COVID-19, enrolled during active disease. Each CDR3 is given with its conserved first and last residue. D genes are given only for firm matches. The size field is filled for only some rows; it gives once, few, many or a size class.

d_call cdr3_length j_call v_call clone_size cdr3_nt cdr3_aa
TRBD2 18 TRBJ2-6 TRBV27 NA TGTGCCAGCAGTCCCTTGACTAGCGGCCCCTCTGGGGCCAACGTCCTGACTTTC CASSPLTSGPSGANVLTF
NA 14 TRBJ1-6 TRBV21-1 NA TGTGCCAGCAGCAAAGAGTCCAGTCATTCACCCCTCCACTTT CASSKESSHSPLHF
NA 16 TRBJ1-4 TRBV29-1 NA TGCAGCGTTGGTCAGGGGAACGTTGCAACTAATGAAAAACTGTTTTTT CSVGQGNVATNEKLFF
NA 14 TRBJ1-5 TRBV19 NA TGTACCAGTACCCCCCAGGGTAGCAATCAGCCCCAGCATTTT CTSTPQGSNQPQHF
NA 12 TRBJ2-3 TRBV2 NA TGTGCCAGCAGTCAGGGAACAGATACGCAGTATTTT CASSQGTDTQYF
TRBD1 13 TRBJ2-5 TRBV5-1 NA TGCGCCAGCAGCTTGGACAGGGGTGAGACCCAGTACTTC CASSLDRGETQYF
NA 16 TRBJ2-3 TRBV10-3 once TGTGCCATCAGATTAATCGCGGGCTTAAGCTCAGATACGCAGTATTTT CAIRLIAGLSSDTQYF
NA 15 TRBJ2-3 TRBV7-9 NA TGTGCCAGCAGCTTACCTCTTGGGCCCACAGATACGCAGTATTTT CASSLPLGPTDTQYF
TRBD1 17 TRBJ1-5 TRBV18 NA TGTGCCAGCTCACCGAGGATAACAGGGGAGGGCAATCAGCCCCAGCATTTT CASSPRITGEGNQPQHF
NA 13 TRBJ2-1 TRBV19 NA TGTGCCAGTAGTGTGGGACATTACAATGAGCAGTTCTTC CASSVGHYNEQFF
TRBD2 13 TRBJ2-7 TRBV18 NA TGTGCCAGCTCACGGGGAGGGGTCTACGAGCAGTACTTC CASSRGGVYEQYF
TRBD2 16 TRBJ2-1 TRBV11-2 NA TGTGCCAGCAGCGCAACTAGCGGGGGGGCCTACAATGAGCAGTTCTTC CASSATSGGAYNEQFF
TRBD2 15 TRBJ2-5 TRBV19 NA TGTGCCAGTACCCTCGGGACTAGGGGACAAGAGACCCAGTACTTC CASTLGTRGQETQYF
TRBD1 14 TRBJ1-5 TRBV5-1 once TGCGCCAGCAGCTTTACGACAGGGAATCAGCCCCAGCATTTT CASSFTTGNQPQHF
TRBD1 14 TRBJ1-1 TRBV11-3 NA TGTGCCAGCAGCTTACGACAGGGGAACACTGAAGCTTTCTTT CASSLRQGNTEAFF
NA 14 TRBJ1-4 TRBV7-2 NA TGTGCCAGCAGCTTTTTGTACAGGGACGAAAAACTGTTTTTT CASSFLYRDEKLFF
NA 14 TRBJ1-1 TRBV7-9 NA TGTGCCAGTTGGACAGAGCCTTTGAACACTGAAGCTTTCTTT CASWTEPLNTEAFF
TRBD1 14 TRBJ2-7 TRBV7-9 NA TGTGCCAGCAGCGCTCGGGACAGCCTGCTGGAGCAGTACTTC CASSARDSLLEQYF
TRBD1 16 TRBJ2-6 TRBV11-3 NA TGTGCCATAGCCGGGACAGGGTTCTCTGGGGCCAACGTCCTGACTTTC CAIAGTGFSGANVLTF
TRBD1 17 TRBJ2-3 TRBV7-9 once TGTGCCAGCAGCTTTGCCCCATACAGGGGGGAGACAGATACGCAGTATTTT CASSFAPYRGETDTQYF
TRBD1 15 TRBJ1-5 TRBV27 NA TGTGCCAGCAGACGCGACAGGGCTAGCAATCAGCCCCAGCATTTT CASRRDRASNQPQHF
TRBD2 16 TRBJ2-5 TRBV5-6 NA TGTGCCAGCAGAACTTCTTCTAGCGGGGGGGCAGAGACCCAGTACTTC CASRTSSSGGAETQYF
NA 16 TRBJ2-5 TRBV11-2 few TGTGCCAGCAGCTTAGCCTTAAGGACATACCAAGAGACCCAGTACTTC CASSLALRTYQETQYF
NA 13 TRBJ1-1 TRBV12-3/TRBV12-4 NA TGTGCCAGCAGCCTCAACAGGGTCACTGAAGCTTTCTTT CASSLNRVTEAFF
TRBD1 16 TRBJ2-5 TRBV7-6 NA TGTGCCAGCAGCGAACATCCCTCAGGGGGCTTAGAGACCCAGTACTTC CASSEHPSGGLETQYF
NA 18 TRBJ2-6 TRBV15 NA TGTGCCACCAGCAGAGAGGACAGTGTCGACTCTGGGGCCAACGTCCTGACTTTC CATSREDSVDSGANVLTF
NA 12 TRBJ2-7 TRBV30 few TGTGCCTGGAGTGGCCCGAGCTACGAGCAGTACTTC CAWSGPSYEQYF
NA 10 TRBJ2-1 TRBV20-1 once TGCAGTGCTAGAGACGGTGAGCAGTTCTTC CSARDGEQFF